Below are 13 T cell receptor beta chains sequenced from a single sample in a study of cytomegalovirus exposure and HLA in healthy donors. PCR used 60 Vbeta primers and 13 Jbeta primers. Sequencing was performed with immunoSEQ multiplex PCR; in TCRdb, only in-frame clones are kept and a portion is missing. The ten top clones account for under 7%, within a sample of roughly 110,000 clones. The specimen sequenced was PBMCs. The receptors stem from a middle-aged man in good health and CMV-seropositive.

The rearrangement joins TRBV19 to TRBJ1-4; D not certain. Germline V gene lookup returns CDR1 LNHDA and CDR2 SQIVND (reference sequence). The CDR3 sequence is 11 residues long. With 8 bases removed from V and 7 bases from J, the gap between germline ends came to 8 bases. The CDR3 region has the DNA TGTGCCAGTCTGCGGGGTGAAAAACTGTTTTTT. This encodes CASLRGEKLFF.

This chain connects TRBV29-1 to TRBJ1-1; 8 positions agree with TRBD1. CDR3 length equals 13 residues. The junction had 6 bases not matched to a gene; V was cut back by 7 bases and J by 2 bases. Looked up from germline, CDR1 is SQVTM and CDR2 is ANQGSEA. This chain's CDR3 is CSGRQGTNTEAFF. The CDR3 DNA follows: TGCAGCGGCCGACAGGGGACTAACACTGAAGCTTTCTTT.

The chain recombines TRBV13 with TRBJ2-1; 12 bases are shared with TRBD2. V lost 1 base and J lost 8; bases outside the gene matches: 6. The CDR3 has 16 amino acids. Germline V gene sequence: CDR1 PRHDT, CDR2 FYEKMQ (reference sequence). This CDR3 is CASSLASGRAVDEQFF. CDR3 sequence (DNA): TGTGCCAGCAGCTTAGCTAGCGGGAGGGCTGTTGATGAGCAGTTCTTC.

The rearrangement joins TRBV28 to TRBJ1-1; D gene unclear. Trimming left V 10 bases short and J 7 bases short, with 19 bases between. The CDR3 is made up of 13 amino acids. The germline V gene has CDR1 MDHEN and CDR2 SYDVKM. The CDR3 DNA sequence: TGTGCCATCCCGCCTCGCGGACTCTATGAAGCTTTCTTT. Encoded protein: CAIPPRGLYEAFF.

The chain carries TRBV15 and TRBJ1-2; D perhaps matches TRBD1 (6 bases). The CDR3 is 14 residues long. The germline V gene encodes CDR1 LNHNV and CDR2 YYDKDF (reference sequence). V was cut by 0 bases and J by 5 bases, with 10 bases left in between. Written as DNA, the CDR3 is TGTGCCACCAGCAGAGAACAGGGAGTGTATGGCTACACCTTC. It codes for CATSREQGVYGYTF.

The rearrangement joins TRBV2 to TRBJ2-7; 8 positions agree with TRBD1. CDR1 is SNHLY, CDR2 FYNNEI, per germline. This CDR3 comprises 14 residues. The V and J ends lost 4 bases and 3 bases, in that order; junction bases with no gene match: 5. The CDR3 DNA is TGTGCCAGCAGTGTTCCAGACAGGGGCTACGAGCAGTACTTC. Translated, it gives CASSVPDRGYEQYF.

The gene calls are TRBV28 and TRBJ1-1; 7 nucleotides line up with TRBD1. V gave up 2 bases and J gave up 9 bases; unmatched junction bases: 9. Per the germline V gene, CDR1 is MDHEN and CDR2 is SYDVKM. This CDR3 region has 14 residues. The CDR3 region is CASSLDRARAKAFF. In DNA, the CDR3 is TGTGCCAGCAGTTTAGACAGGGCTCGGGCTAAAGCTTTCTTT.

This chain connects TRBV11-2 to TRBJ2-7; D gene ambiguous. Per germline, CDR1 SGHAT and CDR2 FQNNGV. V lost 4 bases, J lost 3 bases, and 7 bases lay in between. The CDR3 runs 12 residues. The CDR3 DNA follows: TGTGCCAGCAGCTCCCTCAGCTACGAGCAGTACTTC. This encodes CASSSLSYEQYF.

The genes are TRBV5-1 and TRBJ1-1, with 9 bases matching TRBD1. Germline-derived CDR1 and CDR2 are SGHRS and YFSETQ. This CDR3 is built from 16 residues. J was trimmed by 1 base and V by 4 bases; bases with no gene match: 8. The CDR3 is CASSPQGQGSNTEAFF. The CDR3 DNA is TGCGCCAGCAGCCCGCAGGGACAGGGCTCGAACACTGAAGCTTTCTTT.

The V gene is TRBV19, the J gene TRBJ1-4, with a weak D call TRBD1 (5 bases). The CDR3 is 14 residues long. Trimming took off 7 bases at V and 1 base at J, with 10 bases between the two ends. Per the germline V gene, CDR1 is LNHDA and CDR2 is SQIVND (reference sequence). The CDR3 region has the DNA TGTGCCAGTACCACGACAGTAACTAATGAAAAACTGTTTTTT. Translating gives CASTTTVTNEKLFF. Together with reference TRBV19 and TRBJ1-4, the CDR3 gives the full variable domain: DGGITQSPKYLFRKEGQNVTLSCEQNLNHDAMYWYRQDPGQGLRLIYYSQIVNDFQKGDIAEGYSVSREKKESFPLTVTSAQKNPTAFYLCASTTTVTNEKLFFGSGTQLSVL.

This CDR3 is CASSVGPIQGPYEQYF. The CDR3 coding sequence is TGTGCCAGCAGCGTAGGCCCCATTCAGGGCCCCTACGAGCAGTACTTC. The chain links TRBV9 to TRBJ2-7, with a possible D match to TRBD1 (5 bases). In germline, CDR1 is SGDLS, CDR2 YYNGEE. The CDR3 is 16 residues long. Trimming removed 0 bases from V and 2 bases from J, with 15 bases in between. Using reference TRBV9 and TRBJ2-7 for the parts outside the CDR3, the full variable domain is DSGVTQTPKHLITATGQRVTLRCSPRSGDLSVYWYQQSLDQGLQFLIQYYNGEERAKGNILERFSAQQFPDLHSELNLSSLELGDSALYFCASSVGPIQGPYEQYFGPGTRLTVT.

The chain couples TRBV19 to TRBJ2-3, with 9 bases aligning to TRBD1. Germline V gene lookup returns CDR1 LNHDA and CDR2 SQIVND (reference sequence). This CDR3 spans 16 amino acids. Trimming removed 3 bases from V and 3 bases from J; junction bases left unmatched: 7. This CDR3 reads CASSISGTGPTDTQYF. CDR3 in DNA: TGTGCCAGTAGTATCAGCGGGACAGGGCCGACAGATACGCAGTATTTT.

V gene TRBV10-1 combines with J gene TRBJ2-1; D perhaps matches TRBD1 (5 bases). Germline V CDR1 and CDR2: WNHNN, SYGVQD (reference sequence). V was clipped by 4 bases and J by 6 bases, with 16 bases between them. The CDR3 has 15 residues. CDR3 coding DNA: TGCGCCAGCAGTGGTAAGCTGGGGCTGAGCAATGAGCAGTTCTTC. This translates into CASSGKLGLSNEQFF.